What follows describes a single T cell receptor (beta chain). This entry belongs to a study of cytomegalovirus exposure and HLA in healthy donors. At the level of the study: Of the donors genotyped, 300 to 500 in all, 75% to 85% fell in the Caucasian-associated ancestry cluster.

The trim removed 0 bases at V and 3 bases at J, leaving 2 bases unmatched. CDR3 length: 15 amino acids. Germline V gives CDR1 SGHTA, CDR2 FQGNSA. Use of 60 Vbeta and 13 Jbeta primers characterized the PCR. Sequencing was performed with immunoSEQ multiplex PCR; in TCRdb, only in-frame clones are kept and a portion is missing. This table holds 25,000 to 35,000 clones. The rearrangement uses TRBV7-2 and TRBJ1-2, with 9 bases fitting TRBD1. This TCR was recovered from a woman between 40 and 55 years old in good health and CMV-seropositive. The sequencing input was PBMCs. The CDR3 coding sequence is TGTGCCAGCAGCTTAGCGACAGGGGGTGACTATGGCTACACCTTC. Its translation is CASSLATGGDYGYTF.